This TCR beta chain was identified during a study of T cells in Graves' hyperthyroidism and ophthalmopathy. Findings of the study overall: The majority of expanded thyroid clonotypes above 0.001 also appeared in blood.

There are many counts of this clonotype. Its antigen is undetermined. The CDR3 length is 19 residues. Germline CDR1 reads MDHEN; CDR2 reads SYDVKM. V lost 3 bases to trimming and J lost 2 bases, with 23 bases between them. RNA transcripts yielded amplified TCR beta CDR3 regions. The HTBI primer set served for first-round RT-PCR of the TCR CDR3. TCRdb reprocessed the multiplex PCR reads via MiXCR and lists one record per CDR3 protein. The sample holds approximately 690,000 distinct CDR3 sequences, more than 14% seen once. Sequences were obtained from blood. The sequence derives from a woman aged 50 to 65 with Graves' ophthalmopathy. This chain joins TRBV28 and TRBJ2-4; TRBD1 or TRBD2 may be the D gene (5 bases each). The CDR3 region has the DNA TGTGCCAGCAGTTTTAGGACCCCAACCGGGGCAAGGTCCAAAAACATTCAGTACTTC. It is translated as CASSFRTPTGARSKNIQYF.